This T cell receptor (beta chain) stems from a study of cytomegalovirus exposure and HLA in healthy donors. PCR was performed using 60 Vbeta and 13 Jbeta primers. The assay was immunoSEQ multiplex PCR, and TCRdb's table has in-frame clones only and misses some. The profile shows fewer than 130,000 clones, about 86% of them singletons. V was pared by 3 bases and J by 5 bases, with 12 bases between. CDR3 length equals 15 residues. Germline CDR1 SGDLS, CDR2 YYNGEE. General study points: CMV serostatus was the only recorded immune exposure for donors. As a later analysis showed, several of the most significant clusters appeared to be linked to common viral pathogens.

Regarding this clone: Its antigen is undetermined.

The rearrangement joins TRBV9 to TRBJ1-6, with D possibly being TRBD1 (5 bases). This sequence was found in a man aged 35 to 55 in good health and CMV-seronegative. The sample was PBMCs. The CDR3 region is CASSARTGDNSPLHF. The CDR3 region has the DNA TGTGCCAGCAGCGCCCGGACGGGGGATAATTCACCCCTCCACTTT.